Following are 30 T cell receptor beta chains from one sample sequenced in a study of blood T cell repertoires in COVID-19. Profiled with immunoSEQ multiplex PCR; TCRdb holds only in-frame clones, not every one. The repertoire holds some 270,000 clones, with around 91% as singletons. The sample comprised peripheral blood. All receptors derive from a woman aged 60-70 years with COVID-19, enrolled during active disease.

The rearrangement uses TRBV21-1 and TRBJ1-1. TRBV21-1 is recorded as a pseudogene. This CDR3 spans 13 amino acids. Here the CDR3 DNA reads TGTGCCAGCGCCCCGGGTGGTCCCACTGAAGCTTTCTTT. Translated: CASAPGGPTEAFF.

The chain is built from TRBV7-2 and TRBJ2-7; the D gene is possibly TRBD1 (6 bases). In germline, CDR1 is SGHTA, CDR2 FQGNSA. V lost 5 bases, J lost 0 bases, and 14 bases lay in between. The CDR3 covers 15 residues. The CDR3 region has the DNA TGTGCCAGCAGCAATGGACAGCGGAGCTCCTACGAGCAGTACTTC. Translating gives CASSNGQRSSYEQYF.

The rearrangement links TRBV27 to TRBJ2-6, with D hard to call. The CDR3 loop spans 14 amino acids. From germline, CDR1 is MNHEY and CDR2 SMNVEV (reference sequence). V was clipped by 4 bases and J by 0 bases, with 4 bases between them. The CDR3 DNA reads as TGTGCCAGCAGTTACTACTCTGGGGCCAACGTCCTGACTTTC. As protein: CASSYYSGANVLTF.

J is TRBJ2-3 and V is TRBV7-8; no definite D call. Germline assignment: CDR1 SGHVS and CDR2 FQNEAQ. CDR3 length: 14 amino acids. V shed 3 bases and J shed 0 bases, with 7 bases lying between them. CDR3 nucleotides: TGTGCCAGCAGCTTCCTAACTAGCACAGATACGCAGTATTTT. Its protein is CASSFLTSTDTQYF.

V is TRBV5-1 and J is TRBJ2-7, with 7 bases fitting TRBD1. This CDR3 has 14 amino acids. Germline V gene data show CDR1 as SGHRS and CDR2 as YFSETQ. V shed 0 bases, J shed 6 bases, and the junction held 6 bases outside the gene matches. In DNA, the CDR3 is TGCGCCAGCAGCTTGGCTATTAGGGGGCGCGAGCAGTACTTC. Protein product: CASSLAIRGREQYF. Filled out from reference TRBV5-1 and TRBJ2-7, the complete variable domain reads KAGVTQTPRYLIKTRGQQVTLSCSPISGHRSVSWYQQTPGQGLQFLFEYFSETQRNKGNFPGRFSGRQFSNSRSEMNVSTLELGDSALYLCASSLAIRGREQYFGPGTRLTVT.

The rearrangement links TRBV10-3 to TRBJ2-2; D might be TRBD1 (6 bases). V gave up 6 bases and J gave up 0 bases, with 11 bases separating them. CDR1 is ENHRY, CDR2 SYGVKD, per germline. The CDR3 has 15 residues. For the CDR3, the DNA is TGTGCCATCAGCATAGACAGGCCGAACACCGGGGAGCTGTTTTTT. Protein sequence: CAISIDRPNTGELFF.

V usage is TRBV9 and J usage is TRBJ1-4; perhaps TRBD1 as D (6 bases). The CDR3 consists of 14 residues. Trimming pared 0 bases from V and 7 bases from J, leaving 10 bases between. CDR1 SGDLS and CDR2 YYNGEE come from the germline V gene. CDR3 region: CASSVDSRGEKLFF. The CDR3 DNA reads as TGTGCCAGCAGCGTAGATTCCAGGGGTGAAAAACTGTTTTTT.

Only one count was recorded for this clone. The CDR3 loop is CASSGTGDNTEAFF. For the CDR3, the DNA is TGTGCCAGCAGCGGGACAGGGGACAACACTGAAGCTTTCTTT. J is TRBJ1-1 and V is TRBV6-6; 10 positions agree with TRBD1. From germline, CDR1 is MNHNY and CDR2 SVGAGI (reference sequence). J lost 2 bases, V lost 6 bases, and 3 bases had no gene match. This CDR3 has 14 residues.

CDR3 region: CASSLEGVRSRTNEKLFF. The DNA for the CDR3 is TGCGCCAGCAGCTTGGAGGGGGTGAGAAGCCGAACTAATGAAAAACTGTTTTTT. The gene calls are TRBV5-1 and TRBJ1-4; possibly TRBD1 for D (6 bases). The CDR3 runs 18 residues. V was cut by 0 bases and J by 1 base, with 16 bases left in between. Per the germline V gene, CDR1 is SGHRS and CDR2 is YFSETQ. The whole variable domain, filled in from reference TRBV5-1 and TRBJ1-4, reads KAGVTQTPRYLIKTRGQQVTLSCSPISGHRSVSWYQQTPGQGLQFLFEYFSETQRNKGNFPGRFSGRQFSNSRSEMNVSTLELGDSALYLCASSLEGVRSRTNEKLFFGSGTQLSVL.

This clone was observed a few times. J is TRBJ1-5 and V is TRBV6-1; D ambiguous. V dropped 4 bases and J dropped 0 bases, with 13 bases sitting between them. CDR1 MNHNS and CDR2 SASEGT come from the germline V gene. This CDR3 comprises 16 residues. The CDR3 bases are TGTGCCAGCAGTGCGGGTGGGAGCCATAGCAATCAGCCCCAGCATTTT. Protein product: CASSAGGSHSNQPQHF.

The chain links TRBV12-5 to TRBJ2-5; 7 bases map to TRBD2. CDR1 LGHNT and CDR2 FRNRAP come from the germline V gene. Losses at the gene ends were 0 bases for V and 4 bases for J; bases not matched to a gene: 5. There are 15 residues in the CDR3. CDR3 protein: CASGLVLWGGETQYF. In DNA form, the CDR3 reads TGTGCTAGTGGTTTGGTACTATGGGGGGGAGAGACCCAGTACTTC. The full variable domain, with the rest looked up from reference TRBV12-5 and TRBJ2-5, is DARVTQTPRHKVTEMGQEVTMRCQPILGHNTVFWYRQTMMQGLELLAYFRNRAPLDDSGMPKDRFSAEMPDATLATLKIQPSEPRDSAVYFCASGLVLWGGETQYFGPGTRLLVL.

The chain couples TRBV14 to TRBJ2-1; 12 positions agree with TRBD2. Per the germline V gene, CDR1 is SGHDN and CDR2 is FVKESK. The CDR3 consists of 17 residues. J lost 8 bases, V lost 2 bases, and 10 bases had no gene match. In DNA, the CDR3 is TGTGCCAGCAGCCAACGAATTCTAGCGGGGGGGCTCGATGAGCAGTTCTTC. Translating it yields CASSQRILAGGLDEQFF.

The V call is TRBV27, the J call TRBJ1-6; D is undetermined. The CDR3 runs to 16 residues. Between the trimmed V and J ends, which lost 7 bases and 10 bases, there was a span of 23 bases. Germline loops: CDR1 MNHEY, CDR2 SMNVEV (reference sequence). In DNA form, the CDR3 reads TGTGCCAGCACCGAGATACGGGCGGGAGGGAACTCACCCCTCCACTTT. It is translated as CASTEIRAGGNSPLHF.

V and J are TRBV6-2 or TRBV6-3 and TRBJ2-7; D is possibly TRBD2 (5 bases). With 3 bases removed from V and 2 bases from J, the gap between germline ends came to 26 bases. The CDR3 has 19 residues. CDR1 is MNHEY and CDR2 is SVGEGT in the germline V gene. As DNA, the CDR3 is TGTGCCAGCAGTTATTTCAGGTCTCTCAGGACTTTCACAACCTACGAGCAGTACTTC. It is translated as CASSYFRSLRTFTTYEQYF.

The V call is TRBV4-3, the J call TRBJ1-3; D may be TRBD1 (6 bases). The germline V gene has CDR1 LGHNA and CDR2 YSLEER. Deletions cut 2 bases from V and 2 bases from J, with 7 bases between. CDR3 size: 14 residues. CDR3 in amino acids: CASSQQGTGNTIYF. The CDR3 coding sequence is TGCGCCAGCAGCCAACAGGGGACTGGAAACACCATATATTTT.

The rearrangement uses TRBV14 and TRBJ1-1, with D perhaps matching TRBD1 (6 bases). This CDR3 region has 15 residues. The germline gives CDR1 SGHDN, CDR2 FVKESK. Trimming left V 5 bases short and J 5 bases short, with 18 bases between. The CDR3 coding sequence is TGTGCCAGCAGCACGACAGGCCGCCCGGCGACTGAAGCTTTCTTT. Its protein product is CASSTTGRPATEAFF.

This chain links TRBV11-2 with TRBJ2-1, with 7 bases matching TRBD2. The germline V gene encodes CDR1 SGHAT and CDR2 FQNNGV. The junction had 9 bases not matched to a gene; V was cut back by 5 bases and J by 8 bases. CDR3 length equals 14 residues. The CDR3 sequence: CASSVNLAGDEQFF. CDR3 in DNA: TGTGCCAGCAGCGTGAACCTCGCGGGGGATGAGCAGTTCTTC.

The chain combines TRBV6-2 or TRBV6-3 with TRBJ2-7, with 9 bases aligning to TRBD1. The CDR3 runs 14 residues. Unmatched junction bases numbered 0, after V lost 0 bases and J lost 3 bases. Per the germline V gene, CDR1 is MNHEY and CDR2 is SVGEGT. The DNA of the CDR3 is TGTGCCAGCAGTTACTCGACAGGGGGCTACGAGCAGTACTTC. It yields the protein CASSYSTGGYEQYF.

The rearrangement joins TRBV6-2 or TRBV6-3 to TRBJ1-2; 7 positions match TRBD1. Germline V gene data show CDR1 as MNHEY and CDR2 as SVGEGT. V was pared by 3 bases and J by 6 bases, with 4 bases of the junction left unmatched. The CDR3 covers 13 residues. CDR3 loop: CASSYRQGHGYTF. The CDR3 nucleotides read TGTGCCAGCAGTTATCGACAGGGACATGGCTACACCTTC.

The V gene is TRBV30, the J gene TRBJ1-2, with TRBD1 matching 7 bases. CDR3 size: 13 residues. Trimming cost V 8 bases and J 2 bases; bases outside gene matches: 8. Germline V gene data show CDR1 as GTSNPN and CDR2 as SVGIG (reference sequence). In DNA, the CDR3 is TGTGCCGGACCGACAGGGCTCAACTATGGCTACACCTTC. It translates to CAGPTGLNYGYTF.

The rearrangement joins TRBV11-3 to TRBJ1-1, with 9 bases identical to TRBD1. The trim removed 4 bases at V and 4 bases at J, leaving 7 bases unmatched. The CDR3 loop spans 15 amino acids. Germline V gene lookup returns CDR1 SGHNT and CDR2 YENEEA. CDR3 in DNA: TGTGCCAGCAGCTCGGGGACAGGGTGGGCCACTGAAGCTTTCTTT. Its translation: CASSSGTGWATEAFF.

The chain links TRBV6-5 to TRBJ1-2; TRBD1 matches 10 bases. J was trimmed by 7 bases and V by 2 bases; bases with no gene match: 4. The CDR3 is 14 amino acids. Germline CDR1 and CDR2: MNHEY and SVGAGI. The CDR3 DNA follows: TGTGCCAGCAGTTACGGGACAGGGGTTGCTGGCTACACCTTC. Its protein is CASSYGTGVAGYTF.

The V gene is TRBV27, the J gene TRBJ1-2, with TRBD1 as a possible D gene (5 bases). This CDR3 has 15 residues. V shed 0 bases and J shed 4 bases, with 12 bases lying between them. The germline gives CDR1 MNHEY, CDR2 SMNVEV (reference sequence). CDR3: CASSLSPGRVYGYTF. In DNA form, the CDR3 reads TGTGCCAGCAGTTTATCACCTGGCAGGGTCTATGGCTACACCTTC.

On this clone: Additional DNA sequences in this sample encode the identical CDR3. The V call is TRBV9, the J call TRBJ1-2, with 9 bases lining up with TRBD1. CDR3 size: 14 residues. J lost 1 base, V lost 3 bases, and 1 base had no gene match. Germline-derived CDR1 and CDR2 are SGDLS and YYNGEE. The CDR3 loop reads CASSEGQGNYGYTF. Here the CDR3 DNA reads TGTGCCAGCAGCGAGGGACAGGGTAACTATGGCTACACCTTC. Combining the CDR3 with reference TRBV9 and TRBJ1-2 gives the whole variable domain DSGVTQTPKHLITATGQRVTLRCSPRSGDLSVYWYQQSLDQGLQFLIQYYNGEERAKGNILERFSAQQFPDLHSELNLSSLELGDSALYFCASSEGQGNYGYTFGSGTRLTVV.

The chain carries TRBV19 and TRBJ2-7, with D possibly matching TRBD2 (6 bases). The germline V gene encodes CDR1 LNHDA and CDR2 SQIVND (reference sequence). V was pared by 3 bases and J by 4 bases, with 10 bases between. The CDR3 runs to 13 residues. This chain's CDR3 is CASSIWGDYEQYF. The CDR3 coding sequence is TGTGCCAGTAGTATTTGGGGGGATTACGAGCAGTACTTC.

This chain joins TRBV7-8 and TRBJ1-5; TRBD1 matches at 7 bases. J lost 0 bases, V lost 4 bases, and 6 bases had no gene match. Germline V gene sequence: CDR1 SGHVS, CDR2 FQNEAQ. The CDR3 loop spans 16 amino acids. CDR3 nucleotide sequence: TGTGCCAGCAGCTGGGGGACAGTCCTTAGCAATCAGCCCCAGCATTTT. Its translation: CASSWGTVLSNQPQHF.

The V gene is TRBV12-3 or TRBV12-4, the J gene TRBJ1-1; perhaps TRBD1 as D (6 bases). With 8 bases removed from V and 3 bases from J, the gap between germline ends came to 13 bases. CDR3 length equals 13 residues. In nucleotides, the CDR3 is TGTGCCAGCTGCCTCGACAGGTACACTGAAGCTTTCTTT. Its translation is CASCLDRYTEAFF.

The CDR3 protein is CASSDGEGEIFGYTF. DNA for the CDR3: TGTGCCAGTAGCGATGGGGAGGGGGAAATCTTCGGCTACACCTTC. This sequence joins TRBV19 and TRBJ1-2; the D gene is possibly TRBD1 (6 bases). V was cut by 6 bases and J by 8 bases, with 22 bases left in between. In germline, CDR1 is LNHDA, CDR2 SQIVND (reference sequence). The CDR3 consists of 15 residues.

This chain connects TRBV9 to TRBJ1-6, with TRBD1 matching over 8 bases. The CDR3 covers 13 residues. Germline CDR1 and CDR2: SGDLS and YYNGEE. The J segment lost 13 bases and the V segment lost 4 bases, leaving 7 bases of the junction unmatched. The CDR3 coding sequence is TGTGCCAGCAGCCAATCAGGGGGCCGGCCCCTCCACTTT. Translating gives CASSQSGGRPLHF.

This chain connects TRBV7-2 to TRBJ1-6, with 7 bases that match TRBD1. The CDR3 contains 15 residues. The ends lost 4 bases at V and 9 bases at J; junction bases unmatched: 9. CDR1 and CDR2 (germline): SGHTA, FQGNSA. CDR3 amino acids: CASSSRQGETSPLHF. DNA for the CDR3: TGTGCCAGCAGCTCCCGACAGGGTGAAACTTCACCCCTCCACTTT.